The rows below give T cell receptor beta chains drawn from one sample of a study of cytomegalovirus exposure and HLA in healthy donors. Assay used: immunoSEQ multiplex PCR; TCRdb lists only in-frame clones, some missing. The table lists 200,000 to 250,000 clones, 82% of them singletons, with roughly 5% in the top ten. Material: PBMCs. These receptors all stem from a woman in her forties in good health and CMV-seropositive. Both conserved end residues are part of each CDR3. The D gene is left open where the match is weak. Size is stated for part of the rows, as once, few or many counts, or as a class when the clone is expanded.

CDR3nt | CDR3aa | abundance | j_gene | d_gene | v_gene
TGTGCCAGCAGCCAAGACAGGTTCTTTCCAGCCACCGAGCAGTACTTC | CASSQDRFFPATEQYF | NA | TRBJ2-7 | NA | TRBV7-9
TGTGCCAGTAGTATAGGTGGAGTCCAGTCACCCCTCCACTTT | CASSIGGVQSPLHF | NA | TRBJ1-6 | NA | TRBV19
TGTGCCAGCAGTGTACAGGGCTACAACACTGAAGCTTTCTTT | CASSVQGYNTEAFF | few | TRBJ1-1 | NA | TRBV6-5
TGTGCCAGCAGCTTTACAGGGTCCTACTCCTACGAGCAGTACTTC | CASSFTGSYSYEQYF | NA | TRBJ2-7 | NA | TRBV7-2
TGTGCCAGCGGCTGGGGACAGGGGGCAGAAGCTTTCTTT | CASGWGQGAEAFF | NA | TRBJ1-1 | TRBD1 | TRBV7-3
TGTGCCAGCAGCTTGTCGACAGACTACTATGGCTACACCTTC | CASSLSTDYYGYTF | NA | TRBJ1-2 | NA | TRBV5-5
TGCGCCAGCAGCTTGGGACAGAAACAAGAGACCCAGTACTTC | CASSLGQKQETQYF | NA | TRBJ2-5 | NA | TRBV5-1
TGTGCCAGCAGCCAAGAGTTAAGGGGGCGAAACATTCAGTACTTC | CASSQELRGRNIQYF | NA | TRBJ2-4 | TRBD1 | TRBV4-2
TGTGCCAGTGAGTCGTCCACCTCCTACGAGCAGTACTTC | CASESSTSYEQYF | NA | TRBJ2-7 | NA | TRBV19
TGTGCCAGCAGCTTAGTGGTGGGCTGGGAGACTGAAGCTTTCTTT | CASSLVVGWETEAFF | NA | TRBJ1-1 | NA | TRBV7-2
TGCGCCAGCAGCTTGGCCGGTAGCAGGGCAACTAATGAAAAACTGTTTTTT | CASSLAGSRATNEKLFF | once | TRBJ1-4 | NA | TRBV5-1
TGTGCCACCAGCAGAGATCGGAACAGGGCGGTCGAGCAGTACTTC | CATSRDRNRAVEQYF | NA | TRBJ2-7 | NA | TRBV15
TGTGCCAGCAGCGCCCATGGACTAGCCGGGGACGAGCAGTACTTC | CASSAHGLAGDEQYF | once | TRBJ2-7 | TRBD2 | TRBV9
TGTGCCAGCAGCTTGCGGCTAGACAGGACCTTTTCCTACGAGCAGTACTTC | CASSLRLDRTFSYEQYF | NA | TRBJ2-7 | NA | TRBV5-5
TGTGCCAGCAGTGGCGGGGCCTACTACGAGCAGTACTTC | CASSGGAYYEQYF | once | TRBJ2-7 | NA | TRBV6-1
TGCGCCAGCAGCTCCGGACAGGAAAATTCACCCCTCCACTTT | CASSSGQENSPLHF | few | TRBJ1-6 | TRBD1 | TRBV5-1
TGTGCTAGCAGCGCGGGGACAGGGGGCTCCTACAATGAGCAGTTCTTC | CASSAGTGGSYNEQFF | NA | TRBJ2-1 | TRBD1 | TRBV7-7
TGTGCCAGTAGTATAACGGACAGGCCGGGCTACACCTTC | CASSITDRPGYTF | few | TRBJ1-2 | TRBD1 | TRBV19
TGTGCCAGCAGCTTAGCGCGGATGGGGGCTGGTTTGAATGAGCAGTTCTTC | CASSLARMGAGLNEQFF | NA | TRBJ2-1 | NA | TRBV7-2
TGCAGCGTTGCCGGGGTGGAGACCCAGTACTTC | CSVAGVETQYF | NA | TRBJ2-5 | NA | TRBV29-1
TGCGCCAGCAGCGGGGGGGGAGGTTCCGGCACAGATACGCAGTATTTT | CASSGGGGSGTDTQYF | NA | TRBJ2-3 | TRBD2 | TRBV5-1
TGCGCCAGCAGTGGGACTAGCGCAAACAATGAGCAGTTCTTC | CASSGTSANNEQFF | NA | TRBJ2-1 | TRBD2 | TRBV10-2
TGTGCCAGCCTACGAATGGATGAGCAGTTCTTC | CASLRMDEQFF | NA | TRBJ2-1 | NA | TRBV7-3
TGTGCCAGCACCAGGCAGGGTACAATTGGAAACACCATATATTTT | CASTRQGTIGNTIYF | NA | TRBJ1-3 | NA | TRBV7-2
TGTGCCATCAGTGAGTCGTTAGGACAGGGGGCTGGGGATGGCTACACCTTC | CAISESLGQGAGDGYTF | NA | TRBJ1-2 | TRBD1 | TRBV10-3
TGTGCCATCAGTGGGGGGGGGAATGCACCCAACACTGAAGCTTTCTTT | CAISGGGNAPNTEAFF | NA | TRBJ1-1 | NA | TRBV10-3
TGCAGGGGGACAGGGAACACTGAAGCTTTCTTT | CRGTGNTEAFF | NA | TRBJ1-1 | TRBD1 | TRBV20-1
TGTGCCAGCAGCTCCCCCGGGACTTCCTGGTACGAGCAGTACTTC | CASSSPGTSWYEQYF | once | TRBJ2-7 | NA | TRBV7-9
TGTGCCAGTACCACCTTGACAGGAGAACAGCCCCAGCATTTT | CASTTLTGEQPQHF | few | TRBJ1-5 | NA | TRBV19
TGTGCCAGCAGCATGACAGGGAACACTGAAGCTTTCTTT | CASSMTGNTEAFF | NA | TRBJ1-1 | NA | TRBV7-9
TGTGCCAGCACGGGACAGCAAGAGACCCAGTACTTC | CASTGQQETQYF | NA | TRBJ2-5 | TRBD1 | TRBV7-2
TGTGCCAGCAGCTCCACCTCACTCTCTAAGTTTAAAGAGACCCAGTACTTC | CASSSTSLSKFKETQYF | NA | TRBJ2-5 | NA | TRBV27
TGTGCCAGCAGTGTGCGACAGGGGGCAGTAAGGGATGGCTACACCTTC | CASSVRQGAVRDGYTF | NA | TRBJ1-2 | TRBD1 | TRBV2
TGCAGCGTTAAAAGACTCTCAATCGACAATGAGCAGTTCTTC | CSVKRLSIDNEQFF | once | TRBJ2-1 | NA | TRBV29-1
TGTGCCAGCAGTCCCGGGACAGGGGAGTCCGAGCAGTACTTC | CASSPGTGESEQYF | NA | TRBJ2-7 | TRBD1 | TRBV5-4
TGTGCCAGCAGTGAATCGGACAGGTACACTGAAGCTTTCTTT | CASSESDRYTEAFF | NA | TRBJ1-1 | TRBD1 | TRBV6-1
TGTGCCAGCCGTCGGACGAGGGACAGCAACAATCAGCCCCAGCATTTT | CASRRTRDSNNQPQHF | NA | TRBJ1-5 | TRBD1 | TRBV2
TGTGCCAGCAGCTTAAACGACCCCGGGTCTTTCGAGCAGTACTTC | CASSLNDPGSFEQYF | NA | TRBJ2-7 | NA | TRBV7-9
TGTGCCAGCAGTTTTACTGGGGCCAACGTCCTGACTTTC | CASSFTGANVLTF | NA | TRBJ2-6 | NA | TRBV27
TGTGCCAGTAGTATTCGAGGACAGGACTATGGCTACACCTTC | CASSIRGQDYGYTF | NA | TRBJ1-2 | TRBD1 | TRBV19
TGTGCCAGCAGCTTTGATAGTGCAACTAATGAAAAACTGTTTTTT | CASSFDSATNEKLFF | few | TRBJ1-4 | NA | TRBV5-4
TGTGCCAGTAGTGTCTCCGGGGACAGACTTCTCTCCTACGAGCAGTACTTC | CASSVSGDRLLSYEQYF | NA | TRBJ2-7 | TRBD1 | TRBV19
TGTGCCAGCAGCCCCCAGGGATACACCGGGGAGCTGTTTTTT | CASSPQGYTGELFF | NA | TRBJ2-2 | NA | TRBV11-3
TGTGCCAGCAGTTACTCGATGGCGACAGGGGGCGGCTACACCTTC | CASSYSMATGGGYTF | NA | TRBJ1-2 | TRBD1 | TRBV6-6